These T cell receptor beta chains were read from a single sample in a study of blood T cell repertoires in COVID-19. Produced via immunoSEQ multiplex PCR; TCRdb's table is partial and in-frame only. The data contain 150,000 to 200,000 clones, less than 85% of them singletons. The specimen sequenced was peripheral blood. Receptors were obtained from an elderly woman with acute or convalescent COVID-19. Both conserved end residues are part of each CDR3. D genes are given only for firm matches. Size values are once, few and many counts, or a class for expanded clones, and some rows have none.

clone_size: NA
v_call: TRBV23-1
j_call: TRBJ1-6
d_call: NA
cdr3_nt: TGCGCCAGCAGTCAGGGGGGTAATTCACCCCTCCACTTT
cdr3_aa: CASSQGGNSPLHF

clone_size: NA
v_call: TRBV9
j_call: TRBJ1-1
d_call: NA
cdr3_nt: TGTGCCAGCAGCGTCTCCAGTTTCACTGAAGCTTTCTTT
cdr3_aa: CASSVSSFTEAFF

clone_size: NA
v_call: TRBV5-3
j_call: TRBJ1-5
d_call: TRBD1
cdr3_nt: TGTGCCAGAAGATTGGGACAGAATCAGCCCCAGCATTTT
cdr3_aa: CARRLGQNQPQHF

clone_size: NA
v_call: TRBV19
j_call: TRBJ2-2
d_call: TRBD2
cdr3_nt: TGTGCCACCCATGGCGGGAGGCCTCTCACCGGGGAGCTGTTTTTT
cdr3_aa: CATHGGRPLTGELFF

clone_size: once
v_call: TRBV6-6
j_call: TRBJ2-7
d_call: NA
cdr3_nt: TGTGCCAGCAGTCCACGTATTACGGGAGTTTCCTACGAGCAGTACTTC
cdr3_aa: CASSPRITGVSYEQYF

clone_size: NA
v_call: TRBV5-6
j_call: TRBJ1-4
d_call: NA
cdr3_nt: TGTGCCAGCAGCCTACAAGGGGATTGGAATGAAAAACTGTTTTTT
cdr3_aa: CASSLQGDWNEKLFF

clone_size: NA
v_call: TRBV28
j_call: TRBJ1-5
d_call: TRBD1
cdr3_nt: TGTGCCAGCCGGGACAGGGTGAGCCAGCCCCAGCATTTT
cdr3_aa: CASRDRVSQPQHF

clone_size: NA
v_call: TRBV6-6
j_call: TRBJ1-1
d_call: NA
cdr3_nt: TGTGCCAGCAGTACCCGACAGGAGGAGGCTTTCTTT
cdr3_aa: CASSTRQEEAFF

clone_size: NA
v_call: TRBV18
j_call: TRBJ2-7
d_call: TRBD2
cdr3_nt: TGTGCCAGCTCACCACGGGAAGCAGGGACTACCTACGAGCAGTACTTC
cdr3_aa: CASSPREAGTTYEQYF

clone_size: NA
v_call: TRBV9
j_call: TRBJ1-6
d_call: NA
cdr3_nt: TGTGCCAGCAGCGTAGACAGTGTCAATTCACCCCTCCACTTT
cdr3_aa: CASSVDSVNSPLHF

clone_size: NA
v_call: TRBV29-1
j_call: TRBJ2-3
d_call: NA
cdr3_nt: TGCAGCCTCAGGGTAATCAGCACAGATACGCAGTATTTT
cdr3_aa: CSLRVISTDTQYF

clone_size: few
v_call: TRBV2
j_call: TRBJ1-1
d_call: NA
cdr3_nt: TGTGGAACAGGGTTGGACACTGAAGCTTTCTTT
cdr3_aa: CGTGLDTEAFF

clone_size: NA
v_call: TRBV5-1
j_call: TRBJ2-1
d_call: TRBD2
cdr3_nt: TGCGCCAGCAGCTTGGGGACTAGCGCCTCTGAGCAGTTCTTC
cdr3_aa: CASSLGTSASEQFF

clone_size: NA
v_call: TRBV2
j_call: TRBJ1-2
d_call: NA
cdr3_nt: TGTGCCAGCAGTGAAACCACAGGCTATGGCTACACCTTC
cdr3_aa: CASSETTGYGYTF

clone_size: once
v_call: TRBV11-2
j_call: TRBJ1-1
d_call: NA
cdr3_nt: TGTGCCAGCAGCTTAGAGGGGAGTCGGGACACTGAAGCTTTCTTT
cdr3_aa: CASSLEGSRDTEAFF

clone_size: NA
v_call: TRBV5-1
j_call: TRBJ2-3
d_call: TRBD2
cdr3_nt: TGCGCCAGCAGCTTCAGCGGGAGCAGCACAGATACGCAGTATTTT
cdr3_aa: CASSFSGSSTDTQYF

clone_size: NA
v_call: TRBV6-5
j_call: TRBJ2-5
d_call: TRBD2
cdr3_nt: TGTGCCAGCAGTCGGGAGCGGGGAGAGACCCAGTACTTC
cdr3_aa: CASSRERGETQYF

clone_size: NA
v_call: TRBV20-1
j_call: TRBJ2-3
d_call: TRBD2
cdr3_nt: TGCAGTGCTAGTGTGACTAGCGGCACAGATACGCAGTATTTT
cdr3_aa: CSASVTSGTDTQYF

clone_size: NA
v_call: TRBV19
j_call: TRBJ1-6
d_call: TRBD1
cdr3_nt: TGTGCCAGTAGTATTGGAACGACAGGGGGCATCAATTCACCCCTCCACTTT
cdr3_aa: CASSIGTTGGINSPLHF

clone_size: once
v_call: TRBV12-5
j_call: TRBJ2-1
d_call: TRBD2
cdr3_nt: TGTGCTAGTGGTTTTGGTCGGGAGGGGACTGAGCAGTTCTTC
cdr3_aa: CASGFGREGTEQFF

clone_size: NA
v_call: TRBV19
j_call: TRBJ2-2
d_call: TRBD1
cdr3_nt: TGTGCCAGTACGACAGGGGGCGGATTTACCGGGGAGCTGTTTTTT
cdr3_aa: CASTTGGGFTGELFF

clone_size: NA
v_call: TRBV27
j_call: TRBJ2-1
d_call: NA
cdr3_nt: TGTGCCACCAAACACAGGCAATCACTCAATGAGCAGTTCTTC
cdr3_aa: CATKHRQSLNEQFF

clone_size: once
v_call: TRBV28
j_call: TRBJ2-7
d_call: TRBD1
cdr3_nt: TGTGCCAGCAGATCCGGGACAGGGATGTCCTACGAGCAGTACTTC
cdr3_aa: CASRSGTGMSYEQYF

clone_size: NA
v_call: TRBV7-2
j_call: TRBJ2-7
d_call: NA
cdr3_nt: TGTGCCAGCAGCTTAGCGCGCGGGTCCTCCTACGAGCAGTACTTC
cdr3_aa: CASSLARGSSYEQYF

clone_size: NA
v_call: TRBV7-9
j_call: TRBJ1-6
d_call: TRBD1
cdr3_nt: TGTGCCAGCAGCCCCGGGACAGCAAATTCACCCCTCCACTTT
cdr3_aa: CASSPGTANSPLHF

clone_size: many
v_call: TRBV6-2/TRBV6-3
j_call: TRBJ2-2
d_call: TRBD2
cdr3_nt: TGTGCCAGCAGTTACCGAGCGGGAGGGGCCACCGGGGAGCTGTTTTTT
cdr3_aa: CASSYRAGGATGELFF

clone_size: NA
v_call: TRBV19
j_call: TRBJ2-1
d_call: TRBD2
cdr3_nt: TGTGCCAGTAGTATTTCCACGCGGGGGGTCGGTGAGCAGTTCTTC
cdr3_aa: CASSISTRGVGEQFF

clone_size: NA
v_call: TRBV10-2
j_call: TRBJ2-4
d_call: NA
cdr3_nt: TGCGCCAGCAGGGCCGGCAGAGACGGCGGGGCTGGAAACATTCAGTACTTC
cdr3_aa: CASRAGRDGGAGNIQYF

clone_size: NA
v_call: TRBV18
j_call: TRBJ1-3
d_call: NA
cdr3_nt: TGTGCCAGCTCTTCTGACCGGAGCTCTGGAAACACCATATATTTT
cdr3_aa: CASSSDRSSGNTIYF

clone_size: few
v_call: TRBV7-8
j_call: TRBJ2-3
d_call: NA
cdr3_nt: TGTGCCAGCAGCTCAGTAAGGGAGGTAACAGATACGCAGTATTTT
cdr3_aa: CASSSVREVTDTQYF

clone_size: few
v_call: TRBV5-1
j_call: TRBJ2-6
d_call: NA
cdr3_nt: TGCGCCAGCAGCTTAGCGTTCGGCGCTGGGGCCAACGTCCTGACTTTC
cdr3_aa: CASSLAFGAGANVLTF